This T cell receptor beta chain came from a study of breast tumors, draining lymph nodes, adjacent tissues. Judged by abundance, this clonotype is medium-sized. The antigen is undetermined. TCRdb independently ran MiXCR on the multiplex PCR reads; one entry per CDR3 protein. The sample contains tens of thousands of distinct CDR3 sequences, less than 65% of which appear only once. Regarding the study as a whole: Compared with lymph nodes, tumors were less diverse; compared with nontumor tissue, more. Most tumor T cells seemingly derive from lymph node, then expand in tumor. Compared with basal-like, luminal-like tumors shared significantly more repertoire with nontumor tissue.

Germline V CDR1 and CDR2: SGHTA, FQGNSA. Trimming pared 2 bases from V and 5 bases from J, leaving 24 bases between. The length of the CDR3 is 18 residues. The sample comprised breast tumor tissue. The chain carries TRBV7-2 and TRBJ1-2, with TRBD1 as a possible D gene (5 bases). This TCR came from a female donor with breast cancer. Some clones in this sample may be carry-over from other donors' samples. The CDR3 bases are TGTGCCAGCAGCTTAAAACGGACCAGGGTTGGAGCCTTATATGGCTACACCTTC. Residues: CASSLKRTRVGALYGYTF.